This entry features one T cell receptor beta chain sequence. The sample comes from a study of control samples from healthy donors and cancer patients. V was pared by 5 bases and J by 0 bases, with 14 bases between. Germline lookup yields CDR1 PRHDT and CDR2 FYEKMQ (reference sequence). This CDR3 is 16 amino acids long. Method: immunoSEQ multiplex PCR; TCRdb's copy keeps in-frame clones and lacks some. The data hold 150,000 to 200,000 clones, with 88% observed a single time. The TCR was taken from a woman aged 25-40 years in good health. Sample: blood. The gene calls are TRBV13 and TRBJ1-3; TRBD1 is a possible D gene (6 bases). The CDR3 DNA sequence: TGTGCCAGCAGCGGACGGGACATATCCTCTGGAAACACCATATATTTT. It is translated as CASSGRDISSGNTIYF.